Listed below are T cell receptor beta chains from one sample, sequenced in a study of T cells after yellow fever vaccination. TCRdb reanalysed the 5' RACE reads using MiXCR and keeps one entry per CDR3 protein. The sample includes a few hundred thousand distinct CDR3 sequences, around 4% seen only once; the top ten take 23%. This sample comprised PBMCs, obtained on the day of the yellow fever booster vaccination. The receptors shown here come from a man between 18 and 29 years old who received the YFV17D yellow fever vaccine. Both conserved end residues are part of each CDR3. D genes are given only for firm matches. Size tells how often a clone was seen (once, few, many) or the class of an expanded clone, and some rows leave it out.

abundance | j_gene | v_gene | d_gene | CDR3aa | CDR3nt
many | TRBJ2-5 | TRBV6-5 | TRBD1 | CASRDFGQGEGETQYF | TGTGCCAGCAGGGATTTCGGACAGGGGGAAGGAGAGACCCAGTACTTC
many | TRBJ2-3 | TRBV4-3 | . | CASSQEGGVLRTDTQYF | TGCGCCAGCAGCCAAGAAGGGGGGGTTCTCCGCACAGATACGCAGTATTTT
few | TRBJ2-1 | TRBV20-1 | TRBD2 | CSVVSRAGLSYNEQFF | TGCAGTGTAGTTTCCAGAGCGGGGCTTTCCTACAATGAGCAGTTCTTC
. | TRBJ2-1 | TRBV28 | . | CASSLTEQTYNEQFF | TGTGCCAGCAGTTTGACCGAGCAAACCTACAATGAGCAGTTCTTC
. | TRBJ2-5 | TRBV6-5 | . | CASSYAPPGHLQETQYF | TGTGCCAGCAGTTACGCCCCGCCGGGACACCTTCAAGAGACCCAGTACTTC
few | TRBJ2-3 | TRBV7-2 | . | CASSPTRVTTDTQYF | TGTGCCAGCAGCCCGACTAGGGTTACAACAGATACGCAGTATTTT
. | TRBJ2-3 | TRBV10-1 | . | CASSEGYGGSTDTQYF | TGCGCCAGCAGTGAGGGCTATGGCGGTAGCACAGATACGCAGTATTTT
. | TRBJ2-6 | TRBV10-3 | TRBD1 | CAISRLRGTGTGSLTRTGANVLTF | TGTGCCATCAGTCGGCTTCGGGGAACCGGGACAGGGAGTCTCACGCGTACTGGGGCCAACGTCCTGACTTTC
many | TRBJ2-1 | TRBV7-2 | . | CASSARAQGLSNEQFF | TGTGCCAGCAGCGCCCGGGCGCAGGGCCTATCAAATGAGCAGTTCTTC
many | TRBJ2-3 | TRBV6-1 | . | CASRDTGTDTQYF | TGTGCCAGCAGGGACACAGGCACAGATACGCAGTATTTT
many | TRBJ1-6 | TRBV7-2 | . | CASSEYPGQRLHF | TGTGCCAGCAGCGAATACCCGGGCCAACGCCTCCACTTT
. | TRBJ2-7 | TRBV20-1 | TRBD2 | CSATNLAGAIPYEQYF | TGCAGTGCTACCAATCTAGCGGGGGCCATACCCTACGAGCAGTACTTC
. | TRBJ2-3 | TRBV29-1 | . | CSVEALNRPPGTDTQYF | TGCAGCGTTGAGGCCTTGAATAGGCCGCCTGGCACAGATACGCAGTATTTT
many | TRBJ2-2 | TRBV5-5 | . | CASSLGGGELFF | TGTGCCAGCAGTCTGGGGGGCGGGGAGCTGTTTTTT
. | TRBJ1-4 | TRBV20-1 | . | CSALSATNEKLFF | TGCAGTGCACTCAGTGCAACTAATGAAAAACTGTTTTTT
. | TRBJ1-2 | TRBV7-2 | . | CASSTYQGIEDGYTF | TGTGCCAGCAGCACATACCAGGGGATTGAGGATGGCTACACCTTC
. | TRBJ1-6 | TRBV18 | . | CASRADQDSPLHF | TGTGCCAGCCGGGCGGACCAGGATTCACCCCTCCACTTT
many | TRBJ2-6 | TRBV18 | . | CASSPLEGNSGANVLTF | TGTGCCAGCTCACCATTGGAGGGTAACTCTGGGGCCAACGTCCTGACTTTC
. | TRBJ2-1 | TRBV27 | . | CASSFNLDGSYNEQFF | TGTGCCAGCAGTTTCAACCTGGACGGAAGCTACAATGAGCAGTTCTTC
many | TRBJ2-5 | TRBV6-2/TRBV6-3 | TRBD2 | CASSSTSGGLQETQYF | TGTGCCAGCAGTTCGACTAGCGGGGGGTTACAAGAGACCCAGTACTTC
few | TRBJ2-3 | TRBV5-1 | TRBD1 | CASSLEQGPDTQYF | TGCGCCAGCAGCTTGGAACAGGGGCCAGATACGCAGTATTTT
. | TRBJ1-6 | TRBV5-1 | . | CASSLVGSNSPLHF | TGCGCCAGCAGCTTGGTGGGATCCAATTCACCCCTCCACTTT
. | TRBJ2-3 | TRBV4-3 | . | CASSHADNTDTQYF | TGCGCCAGCAGCCATGCAGACAACACAGATACGCAGTATTTT
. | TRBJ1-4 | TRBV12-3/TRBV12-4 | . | CASSPLSPRSEKLFF | TGTGCCAGCAGCCCCCTTTCCCCTCGGAGTGAAAAACTGTTTTTT
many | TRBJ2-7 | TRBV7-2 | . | CASSLVPSYEQYF | TGTGCCAGCAGCTTAGTTCCCTCCTACGAGCAGTACTTC
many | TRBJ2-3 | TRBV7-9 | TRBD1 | CASSPRQGYMDTQYF | TGTGCCAGCAGTCCACGACAGGGCTATATGGATACGCAGTATTTT
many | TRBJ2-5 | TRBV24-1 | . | CATSDPGPQVETQYF | TGTGCCACCAGTGATCCGGGGCCCCAGGTTGAGACCCAGTACTTC
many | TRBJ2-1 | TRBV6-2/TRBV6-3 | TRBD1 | CASSPLRDRVDNEQFF | TGTGCCAGCAGTCCCCTCCGGGACAGGGTGGACAATGAGCAGTTCTTC
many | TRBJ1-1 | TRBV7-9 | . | CASSIQGFAEAFF | TGTGCCAGCAGTATTCAGGGGTTCGCTGAAGCTTTCTTT
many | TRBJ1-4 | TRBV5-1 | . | CASSLRGVSNEKLFF | TGCGCCAGCAGCTTGCGCGGCGTTTCTAATGAAAAACTGTTTTTT
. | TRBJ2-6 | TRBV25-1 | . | CARLFRVVCVPPSGANVLTF | TGTGCCAGATTATTTCGGGTCGTTTGCGTACCACCCTCTGGGGCCAACGTCCTGACTTTC
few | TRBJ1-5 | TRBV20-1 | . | CSAGGSSGQPQHF | TGCAGTGCGGGGGGGAGCTCCGGGCAGCCCCAGCATTTT
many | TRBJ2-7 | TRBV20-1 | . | CSAPGGRIHAYEQYF | TGCAGTGCTCCCGGAGGGCGGATACACGCCTACGAGCAGTACTTC
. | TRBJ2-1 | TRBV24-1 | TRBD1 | CATSDFGDRGLDEQFF | TGTGCCACCAGTGATTTCGGGGACAGGGGGCTCGATGAGCAGTTCTTC
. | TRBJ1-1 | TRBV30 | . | CAWGTSAEAFF | TGTGCCTGGGGTACGTCGGCTGAAGCTTTCTTT
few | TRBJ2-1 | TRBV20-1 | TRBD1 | CSAKGQGAVYNEQFF | TGCAGTGCGAAGGGACAGGGGGCGGTTTACAATGAGCAGTTCTTC
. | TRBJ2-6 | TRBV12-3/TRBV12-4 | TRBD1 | CASRKTTGGGSGANVLTF | TGTGCCAGCAGGAAAACCACAGGGGGTGGCTCTGGGGCCAACGTCCTGACTTTC
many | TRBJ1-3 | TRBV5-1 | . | CASQLGEGNTIYF | TGCGCCAGCCAGCTCGGAGAGGGAAACACCATATATTTT
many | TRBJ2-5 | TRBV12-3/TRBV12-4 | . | CASSLGPGRGVGETQYF | TGTGCCAGCAGTTTAGGCCCTGGCAGGGGGGTCGGAGAGACCCAGTACTTC
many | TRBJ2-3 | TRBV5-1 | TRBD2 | CASSPTSGVIDTQYF | TGCGCCAGCAGCCCGACTAGCGGGGTCATAGATACGCAGTATTTT
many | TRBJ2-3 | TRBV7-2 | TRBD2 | CASSSRRFAGGGYTDTQYF | TGTGCCAGCAGCTCCCGCCGTTTCGCTGGCGGGGGATACACAGATACGCAGTATTTT
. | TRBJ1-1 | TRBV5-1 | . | CASSFDREFEAFF | TGCGCCAGCAGCTTCGATAGGGAATTCGAAGCTTTCTTT
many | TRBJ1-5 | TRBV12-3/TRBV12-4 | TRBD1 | CASSLGQGDSNQPQHF | TGTGCCAGCAGTTTGGGACAGGGAGATAGCAATCAGCCCCAGCATTTT
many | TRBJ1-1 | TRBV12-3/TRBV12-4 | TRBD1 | CASSLWTGMNTEAFF | TGTGCCAGCAGTTTATGGACAGGGATGAACACTGAAGCTTTCTTT
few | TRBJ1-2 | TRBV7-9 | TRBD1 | CASSLDGTDYYGYTF | TGTGCCAGCAGCTTAGATGGGACAGATTACTATGGCTACACCTTC
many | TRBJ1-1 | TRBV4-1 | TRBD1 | CASSPTGFRAFF | TGCGCCAGCAGCCCGACAGGGTTTCGAGCTTTCTTT
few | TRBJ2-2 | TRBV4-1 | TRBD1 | CASSQGTGMNTGELFF | TGCGCCAGCAGCCAAGGGACAGGGATGAACACCGGGGAGCTGTTTTTT
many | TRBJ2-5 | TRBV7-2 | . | CASRLLEETQYF | TGTGCCAGCAGGTTGTTGGAAGAGACCCAGTACTTC
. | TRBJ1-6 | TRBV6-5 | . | CASSRQNNSPLHF | TGTGCCAGCAGCCGACAGAATAATTCACCCCTCCACTTT